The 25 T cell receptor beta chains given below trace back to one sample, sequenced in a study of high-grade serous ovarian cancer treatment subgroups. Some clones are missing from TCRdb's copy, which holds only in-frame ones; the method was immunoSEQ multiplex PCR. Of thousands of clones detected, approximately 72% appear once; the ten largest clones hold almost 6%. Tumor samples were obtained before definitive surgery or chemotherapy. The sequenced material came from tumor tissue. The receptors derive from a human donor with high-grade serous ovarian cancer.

CDR3 sequence: CASSDSTDTQYF. As DNA, the CDR3 is TGTGCCAGCAGCGATAGCACAGATACGCAGTATTTT. The chain recombines TRBV11-2 with TRBJ2-3; D is unclear. Deletions cut 5 bases from V and 0 bases from J, with 3 bases between. Germline V gene sequence: CDR1 SGHAT, CDR2 FQNNGV. The CDR3 extends over 12 amino acids.

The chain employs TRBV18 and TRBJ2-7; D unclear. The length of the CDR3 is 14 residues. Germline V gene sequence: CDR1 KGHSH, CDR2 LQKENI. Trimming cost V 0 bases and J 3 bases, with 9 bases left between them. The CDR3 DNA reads TGTGCCAGCTCACCACCCCTAGTGGTCTACGAGCAGTACTTC. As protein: CASSPPLVVYEQYF.

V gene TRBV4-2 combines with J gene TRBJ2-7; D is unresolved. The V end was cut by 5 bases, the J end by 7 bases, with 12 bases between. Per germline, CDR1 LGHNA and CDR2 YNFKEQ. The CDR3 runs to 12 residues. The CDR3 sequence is CASSLGGREQYF. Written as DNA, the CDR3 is TGTGCCAGCAGCTTGGGTGGTAGGGAGCAGTACTTC.

Written as DNA, the CDR3 is TGTGCCAGCGGCCGAGCGGGAGGTGACCAAGAGACCCAGTACTTC. Translating gives CASGRAGGDQETQYF. The chain joins TRBV7-2 to TRBJ2-5; 9 bases fit TRBD2. The V gene's germline CDR1 is SGHTA and CDR2 FQGNSA. The junction had 7 bases not matched to a gene; V was cut back by 8 bases and J by 0 bases. The CDR3 covers 15 residues.

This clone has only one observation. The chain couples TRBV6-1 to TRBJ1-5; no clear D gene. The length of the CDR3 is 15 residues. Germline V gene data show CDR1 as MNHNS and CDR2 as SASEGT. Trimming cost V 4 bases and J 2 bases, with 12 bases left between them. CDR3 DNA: TGTGCCAGCAGTGCTTCGACTTACGGCAATCAGCCCCAGCATTTT. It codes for CASSASTYGNQPQHF.

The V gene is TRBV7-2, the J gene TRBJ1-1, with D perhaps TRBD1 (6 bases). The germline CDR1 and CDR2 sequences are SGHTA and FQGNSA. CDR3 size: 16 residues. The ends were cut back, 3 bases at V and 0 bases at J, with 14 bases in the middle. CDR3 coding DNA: TGTGCCAGCAGCTTGGGGCAGGGGACTATGAACACTGAAGCTTTCTTT. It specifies CASSLGQGTMNTEAFF.

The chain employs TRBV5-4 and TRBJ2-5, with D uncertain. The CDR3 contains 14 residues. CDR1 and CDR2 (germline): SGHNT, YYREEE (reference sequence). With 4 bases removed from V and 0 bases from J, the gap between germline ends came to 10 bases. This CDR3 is CASSLSTNQETQYF. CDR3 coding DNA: TGTGCCAGCAGCCTGTCGACAAACCAAGAGACCCAGTACTTC.

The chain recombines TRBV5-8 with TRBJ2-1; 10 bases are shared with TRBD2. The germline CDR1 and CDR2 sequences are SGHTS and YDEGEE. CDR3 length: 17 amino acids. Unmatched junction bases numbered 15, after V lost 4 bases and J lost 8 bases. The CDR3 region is CASSHLITSGNPDEQFF. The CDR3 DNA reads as TGTGCCAGCAGCCACCTAATAACTAGCGGGAATCCCGATGAGCAGTTCTTC.

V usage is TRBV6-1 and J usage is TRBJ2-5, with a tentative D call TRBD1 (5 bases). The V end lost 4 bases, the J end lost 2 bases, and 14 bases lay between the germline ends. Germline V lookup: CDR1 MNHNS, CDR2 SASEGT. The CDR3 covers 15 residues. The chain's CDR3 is CASSGTSRAQETQYF. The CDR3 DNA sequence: TGTGCCAGCAGTGGGACATCAAGGGCACAAGAGACCCAGTACTTC.

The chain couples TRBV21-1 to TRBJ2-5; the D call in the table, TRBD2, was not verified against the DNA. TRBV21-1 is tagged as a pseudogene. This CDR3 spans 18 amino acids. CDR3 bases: TGTGCCAGCAGCAAACAAGTGGCTAGCGGGAGGGCCCGGGAGACCCAGTACTTC. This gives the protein CASSKQVASGRARETQYF.

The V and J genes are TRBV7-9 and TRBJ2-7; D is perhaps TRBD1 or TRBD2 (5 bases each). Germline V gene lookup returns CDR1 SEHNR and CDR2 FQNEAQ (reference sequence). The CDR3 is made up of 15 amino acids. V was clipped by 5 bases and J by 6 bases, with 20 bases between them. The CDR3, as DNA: TGTGCCAGCAGCCCCCCGGGGCCCGGAAAAGGCGAGCAGTACTTC. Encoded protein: CASSPPGPGKGEQYF.

The CDR3 protein is CASSATTEQFF. CDR3 sequence (DNA): TGTGCCAGCAGCGCGACAACTGAGCAGTTCTTC. The V and J genes are TRBV9 and TRBJ2-1; no clear D gene. The V end lost 3 bases, the J end lost 9 bases, and 7 bases lay between the germline ends. CDR1 and CDR2 (germline): SGDLS, YYNGEE. The CDR3 extends over 11 amino acids.

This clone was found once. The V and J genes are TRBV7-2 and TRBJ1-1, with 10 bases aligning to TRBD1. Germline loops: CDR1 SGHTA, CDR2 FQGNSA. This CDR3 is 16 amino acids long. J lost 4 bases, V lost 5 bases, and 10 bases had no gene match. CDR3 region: CASSTRDRGFGTEAFF. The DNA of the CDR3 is TGTGCCAGCAGCACCCGGGACAGGGGTTTCGGCACTGAAGCTTTCTTT.

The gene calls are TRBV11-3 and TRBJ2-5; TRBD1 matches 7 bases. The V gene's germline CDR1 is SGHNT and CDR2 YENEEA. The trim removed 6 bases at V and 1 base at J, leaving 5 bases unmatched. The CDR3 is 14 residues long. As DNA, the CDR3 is TGTGCCAGCAGTTCGACAGGGTCCCAAGAGACCCAGTACTTC. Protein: CASSSTGSQETQYF.

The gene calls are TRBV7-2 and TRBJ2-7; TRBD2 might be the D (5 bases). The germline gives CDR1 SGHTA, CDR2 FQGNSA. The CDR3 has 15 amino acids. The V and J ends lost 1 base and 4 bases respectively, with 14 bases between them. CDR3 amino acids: CASSLGPGKQYEQYF. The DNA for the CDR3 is TGTGCCAGCAGCTTAGGACCGGGAAAGCAGTACGAGCAGTACTTC. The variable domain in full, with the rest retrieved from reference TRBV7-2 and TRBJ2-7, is GAGVSQSPSNKVTEKGKDVELRCDPISGHTALYWYRQSLGQGLEFLIYFQGNSAPDKSGLPSDRFSAERTGGSVSTLTIQRTQQEDSAVYLCASSLGPGKQYEQYFGPGTRLTVT.

CDR3 nucleotides: TGTGCCAGCAGCGGCGGGAGTTCCGCTGGGGCCAACGTCCTGACTTTC. It translates to CASSGGSSAGANVLTF. The chain links TRBV9 to TRBJ2-6; 7 bases map to TRBD2. Germline loops: CDR1 SGDLS, CDR2 YYNGEE. This CDR3 is built from 16 residues. Trimming cost V 3 bases and J 2 bases; bases outside gene matches: 5.

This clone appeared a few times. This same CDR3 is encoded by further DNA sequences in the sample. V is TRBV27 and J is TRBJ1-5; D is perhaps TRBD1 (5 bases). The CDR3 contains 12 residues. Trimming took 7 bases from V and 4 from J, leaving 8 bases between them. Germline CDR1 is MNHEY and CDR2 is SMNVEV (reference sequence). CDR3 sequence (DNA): TGTGCCAGCAAGGCAGGGAATCAGCCCCAGCATTTT. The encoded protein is CASKAGNQPQHF.

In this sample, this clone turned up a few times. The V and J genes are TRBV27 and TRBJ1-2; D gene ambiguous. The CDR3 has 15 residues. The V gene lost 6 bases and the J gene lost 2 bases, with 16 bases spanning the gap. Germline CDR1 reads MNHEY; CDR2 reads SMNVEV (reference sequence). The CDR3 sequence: CASRQPVGPNYGYTF. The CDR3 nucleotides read TGTGCCAGCAGACAACCCGTTGGGCCCAACTATGGCTACACCTTC.

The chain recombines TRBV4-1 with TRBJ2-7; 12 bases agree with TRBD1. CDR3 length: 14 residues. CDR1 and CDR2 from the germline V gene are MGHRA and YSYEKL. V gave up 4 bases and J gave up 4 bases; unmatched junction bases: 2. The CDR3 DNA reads TGCGCCAGCAGCCCGGGACAGGGGGCTTACGAGCAGTACTTC. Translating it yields CASSPGQGAYEQYF.

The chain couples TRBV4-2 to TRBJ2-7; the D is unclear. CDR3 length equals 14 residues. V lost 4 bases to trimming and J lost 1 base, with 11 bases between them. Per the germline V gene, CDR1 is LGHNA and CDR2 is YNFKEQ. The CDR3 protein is CASSREPLSYEQYF. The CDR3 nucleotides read TGTGCCAGCAGCCGCGAACCCCTTTCCTACGAGCAGTACTTC.

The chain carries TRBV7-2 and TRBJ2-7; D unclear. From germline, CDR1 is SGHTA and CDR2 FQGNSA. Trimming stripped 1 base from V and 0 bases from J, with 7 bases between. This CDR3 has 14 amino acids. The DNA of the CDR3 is TGTGCCAGCAGCTTAGGTCGCAGCTCCTACGAGCAGTACTTC. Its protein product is CASSLGRSSYEQYF.

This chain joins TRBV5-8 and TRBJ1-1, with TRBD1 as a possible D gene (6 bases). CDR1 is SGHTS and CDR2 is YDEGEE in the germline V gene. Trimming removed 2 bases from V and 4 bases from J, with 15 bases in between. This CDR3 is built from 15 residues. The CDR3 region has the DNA TGTGCCAGCAGCTTTGATGGGGGCCGGGGCACTGAAGCTTTCTTT. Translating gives CASSFDGGRGTEAFF.

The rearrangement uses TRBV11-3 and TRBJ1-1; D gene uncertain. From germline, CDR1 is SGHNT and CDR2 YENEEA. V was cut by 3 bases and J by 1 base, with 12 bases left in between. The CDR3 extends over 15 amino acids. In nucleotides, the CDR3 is TGTGCCAGCAGCTTGGGGTTCTCGAGGAACACTGAAGCTTTCTTT. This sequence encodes CASSLGFSRNTEAFF.

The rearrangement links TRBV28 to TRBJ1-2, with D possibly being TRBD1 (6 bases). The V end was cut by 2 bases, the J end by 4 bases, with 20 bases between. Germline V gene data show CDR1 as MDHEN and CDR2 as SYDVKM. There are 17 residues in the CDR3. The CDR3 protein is CASSLSGGGGDLYGYTF. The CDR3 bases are TGTGCCAGCAGTTTAAGTGGGGGTGGGGGCGACCTCTATGGCTACACCTTC.

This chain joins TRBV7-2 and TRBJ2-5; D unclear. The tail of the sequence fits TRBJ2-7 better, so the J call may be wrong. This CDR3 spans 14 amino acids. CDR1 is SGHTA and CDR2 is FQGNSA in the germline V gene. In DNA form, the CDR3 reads TGTGCCAGCAGCCCCGATCCTAGCTCCTACGAGCAGTACTTC. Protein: CASSPDPSSYEQYF.